This T cell receptor (beta chain) came from a study of blood T cell repertoires in COVID-19. Germline V gene lookup returns CDR1 SGHTS and CDR2 YDEGEE. The length of the CDR3 is 16 residues. V shed 2 bases, J shed 0 bases, and the junction held 4 bases outside the gene matches. Data came from immunoSEQ multiplex PCR; TCRdb stores just in-frame clones and leaves some out. This table has about 230,000 clones, 84% appearing once. This TCR came from a man in his forties who had recovered from COVID-19. The rearrangement links TRBV5-8 to TRBJ1-4; 7 bases align to TRBD1. Input material: peripheral blood. CDR3 in amino acids: CASSLGTVPTNEKLFF. For the CDR3, the DNA is TGTGCCAGCAGCTTAGGGACAGTGCCAACTAATGAAAAACTGTTTTTT.